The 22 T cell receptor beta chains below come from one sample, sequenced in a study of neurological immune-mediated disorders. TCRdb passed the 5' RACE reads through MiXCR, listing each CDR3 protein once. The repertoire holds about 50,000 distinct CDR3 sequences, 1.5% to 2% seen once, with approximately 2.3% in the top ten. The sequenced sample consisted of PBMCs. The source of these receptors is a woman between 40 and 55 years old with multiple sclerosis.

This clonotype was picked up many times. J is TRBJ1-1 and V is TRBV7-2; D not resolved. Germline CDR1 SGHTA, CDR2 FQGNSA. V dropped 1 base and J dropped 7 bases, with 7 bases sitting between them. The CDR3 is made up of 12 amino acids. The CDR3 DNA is TGTGCCAGCAGCTTAGGCCGGATTGAAGCTTTCTTT. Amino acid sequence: CASSLGRIEAFF.

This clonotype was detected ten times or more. CDR3 DNA sequence: TGCGCCAGCAGCATGGATTCCTACGAGCAGTACTTC. Translated: CASSMDSYEQYF. V is TRBV5-1 and J is TRBJ2-7; D unclear. The CDR3 is 12 amino acids. Germline V lookup: CDR1 SGHRS, CDR2 YFSETQ. Trimming pared 4 bases from V and 1 base from J, leaving 6 bases between.

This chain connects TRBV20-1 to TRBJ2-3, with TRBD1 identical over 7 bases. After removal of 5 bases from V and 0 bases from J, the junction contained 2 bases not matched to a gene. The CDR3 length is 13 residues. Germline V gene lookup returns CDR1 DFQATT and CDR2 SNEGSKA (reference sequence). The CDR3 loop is CSAEDRSTDTQYF. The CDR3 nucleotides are TGCAGTGCTGAGGACAGGAGCACAGATACGCAGTATTTT.

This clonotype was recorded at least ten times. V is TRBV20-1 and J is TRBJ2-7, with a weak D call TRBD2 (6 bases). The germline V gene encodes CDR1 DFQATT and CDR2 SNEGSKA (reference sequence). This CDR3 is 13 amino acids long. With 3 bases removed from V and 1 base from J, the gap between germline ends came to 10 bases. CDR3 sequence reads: CSARDYRSYEQYF. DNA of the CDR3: TGCAGTGCTAGGGACTACCGGTCCTACGAGCAGTACTTC.

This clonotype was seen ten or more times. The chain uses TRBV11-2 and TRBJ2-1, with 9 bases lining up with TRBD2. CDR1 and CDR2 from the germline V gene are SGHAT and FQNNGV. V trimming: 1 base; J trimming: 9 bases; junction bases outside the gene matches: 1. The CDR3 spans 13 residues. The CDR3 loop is CASSLGGGGEQFF. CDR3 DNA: TGTGCCAGCAGCTTAGGCGGGGGGGGTGAGCAGTTCTTC.

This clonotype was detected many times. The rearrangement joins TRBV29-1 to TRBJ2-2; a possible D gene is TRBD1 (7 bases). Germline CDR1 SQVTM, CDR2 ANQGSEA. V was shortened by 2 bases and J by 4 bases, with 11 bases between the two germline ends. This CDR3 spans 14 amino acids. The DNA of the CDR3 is TGCAGCGTTGAAAGGCAGGGGGGCACCGGGGAGCTGTTTTTT. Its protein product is CSVERQGGTGELFF.

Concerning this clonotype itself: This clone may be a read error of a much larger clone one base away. The CDR3 spells CASSLDSGLQYGYIF. In DNA, the CDR3 is TGTGCCAGCAGCTTAGATTCCGGCCTGCAATATGGCTACATCTTC. The chain uses TRBV11-2 and TRBJ1-2; D unclear. In germline, CDR1 is SGHAT, CDR2 FQNNGV. The CDR3 contains 15 residues.

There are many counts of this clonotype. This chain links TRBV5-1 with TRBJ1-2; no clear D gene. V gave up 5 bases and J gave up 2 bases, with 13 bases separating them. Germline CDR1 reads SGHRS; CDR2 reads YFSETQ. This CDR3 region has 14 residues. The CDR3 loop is CASSPGGMNYGYTF. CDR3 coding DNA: TGCGCCAGCAGTCCCGGCGGTATGAACTATGGCTACACCTTC.

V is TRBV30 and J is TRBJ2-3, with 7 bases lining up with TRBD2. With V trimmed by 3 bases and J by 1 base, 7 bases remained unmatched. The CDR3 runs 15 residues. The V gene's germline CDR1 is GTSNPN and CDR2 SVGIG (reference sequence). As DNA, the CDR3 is TGTGCCTGGAGCATAGGGGCGGGGGGCACAGATACGCAGTATTTT. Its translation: CAWSIGAGGTDTQYF.

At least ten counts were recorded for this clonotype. The CDR3 spells CASSPQGTGFTEAFF. The CDR3 nucleotides read TGCGCCAGCAGCCCTCAGGGGACAGGGTTCACTGAAGCTTTCTTT. V is TRBV5-1 and J is TRBJ1-1, with 9 nucleotides matching TRBD1. In germline, CDR1 is SGHRS, CDR2 YFSETQ. CDR3 size: 15 residues. Losses at the gene ends were 4 bases for V and 4 bases for J; bases not matched to a gene: 8.

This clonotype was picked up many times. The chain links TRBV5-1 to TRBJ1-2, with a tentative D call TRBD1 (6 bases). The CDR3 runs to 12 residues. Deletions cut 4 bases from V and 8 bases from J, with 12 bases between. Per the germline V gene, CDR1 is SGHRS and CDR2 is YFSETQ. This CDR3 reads CASSRTGWGYTF. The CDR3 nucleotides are TGCGCCAGCAGCAGAACAGGGTGGGGCTACACCTTC.

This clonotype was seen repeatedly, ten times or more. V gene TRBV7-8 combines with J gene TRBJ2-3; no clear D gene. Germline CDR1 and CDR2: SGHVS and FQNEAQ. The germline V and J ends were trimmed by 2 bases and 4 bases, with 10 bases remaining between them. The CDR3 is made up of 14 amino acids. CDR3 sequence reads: CASSLRQYSDTQYF. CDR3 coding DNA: TGTGCCAGCAGCTTACGGCAGTACTCAGATACGCAGTATTTT.

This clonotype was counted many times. Here the CDR3 DNA reads TGTGCCTGGAATATAGCAACGTACAATGAGCAGTTCTTC. Translated, it gives CAWNIATYNEQFF. V is TRBV30 and J is TRBJ2-1, with no clear D. Trimming left V 4 bases short and J 4 bases short, with 11 bases between. CDR1 and CDR2 from the germline V gene are GTSNPN and SVGIG (reference sequence). This CDR3 spans 13 amino acids.

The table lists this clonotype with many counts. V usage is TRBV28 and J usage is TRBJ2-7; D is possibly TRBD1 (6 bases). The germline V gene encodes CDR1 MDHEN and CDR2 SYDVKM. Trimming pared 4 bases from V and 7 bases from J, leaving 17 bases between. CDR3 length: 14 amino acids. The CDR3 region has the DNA TGTGCCAGCAGTTCACAGGGCCTAGGGCTGGAGCAGTACTTC. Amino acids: CASSSQGLGLEQYF.

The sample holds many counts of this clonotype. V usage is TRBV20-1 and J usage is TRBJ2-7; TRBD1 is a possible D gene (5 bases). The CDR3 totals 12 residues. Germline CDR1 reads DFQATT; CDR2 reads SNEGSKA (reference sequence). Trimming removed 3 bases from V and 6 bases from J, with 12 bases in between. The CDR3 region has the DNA TGCAGTGCTAGGCAGGGCTCCGGCGAGCAGTACTTC. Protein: CSARQGSGEQYF.

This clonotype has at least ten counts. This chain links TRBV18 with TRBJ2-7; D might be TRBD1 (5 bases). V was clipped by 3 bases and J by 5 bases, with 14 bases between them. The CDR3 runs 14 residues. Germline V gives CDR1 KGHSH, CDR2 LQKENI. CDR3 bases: TGTGCCAGCTCACCTATGCCCCAGGGCCACGAGCAGTACTTC. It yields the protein CASSPMPQGHEQYF.

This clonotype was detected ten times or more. CDR3: CASSVTGGDGYTF. CDR3 in DNA: TGTGCCAGCAGCGTGACAGGGGGGGATGGCTACACCTTC. The V and J genes are TRBV7-9 and TRBJ1-2; TRBD1 matches at 9 bases. Losses at the gene ends were 5 bases for V and 6 bases for J; bases not matched to a gene: 4. The CDR3 extends over 13 amino acids. CDR1 and CDR2 (germline): SEHNR, FQNEAQ (reference sequence).

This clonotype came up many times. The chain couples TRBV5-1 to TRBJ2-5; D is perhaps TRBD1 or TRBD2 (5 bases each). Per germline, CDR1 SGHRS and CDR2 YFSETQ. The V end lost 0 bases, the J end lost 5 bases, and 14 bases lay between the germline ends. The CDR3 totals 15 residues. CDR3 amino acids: CASSLVLEGTETQYF. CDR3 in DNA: TGCGCCAGCAGCTTGGTCCTCGAGGGGACGGAGACCCAGTACTTC.

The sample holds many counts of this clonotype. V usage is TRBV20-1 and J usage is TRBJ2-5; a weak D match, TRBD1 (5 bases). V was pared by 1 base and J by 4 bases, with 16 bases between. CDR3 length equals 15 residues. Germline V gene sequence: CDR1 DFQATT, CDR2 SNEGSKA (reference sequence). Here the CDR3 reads CSARAADIGSETQYF. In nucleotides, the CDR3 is TGCAGTGCTAGAGCCGCGGACATTGGGTCAGAGACCCAGTACTTC.

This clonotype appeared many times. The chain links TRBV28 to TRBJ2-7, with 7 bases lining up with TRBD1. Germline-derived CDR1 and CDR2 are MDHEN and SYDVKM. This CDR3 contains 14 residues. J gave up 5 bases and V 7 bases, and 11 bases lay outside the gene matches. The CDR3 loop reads CASTPTGWTHEQYF. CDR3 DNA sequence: TGTGCCAGCACCCCGACAGGGTGGACTCACGAGCAGTACTTC.

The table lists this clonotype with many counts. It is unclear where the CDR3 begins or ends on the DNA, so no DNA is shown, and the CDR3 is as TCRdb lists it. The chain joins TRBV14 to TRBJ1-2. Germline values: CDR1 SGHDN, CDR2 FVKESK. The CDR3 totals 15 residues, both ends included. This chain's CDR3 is CASSSSAGLVRGYTF.

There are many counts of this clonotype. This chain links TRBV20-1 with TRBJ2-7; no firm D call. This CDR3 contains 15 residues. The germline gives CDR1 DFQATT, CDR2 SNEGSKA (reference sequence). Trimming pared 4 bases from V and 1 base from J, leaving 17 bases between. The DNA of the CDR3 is TGCAGTGCTATCCCCTACGGACCACGATCCTACGAGCAGTACTTC. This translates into CSAIPYGPRSYEQYF.